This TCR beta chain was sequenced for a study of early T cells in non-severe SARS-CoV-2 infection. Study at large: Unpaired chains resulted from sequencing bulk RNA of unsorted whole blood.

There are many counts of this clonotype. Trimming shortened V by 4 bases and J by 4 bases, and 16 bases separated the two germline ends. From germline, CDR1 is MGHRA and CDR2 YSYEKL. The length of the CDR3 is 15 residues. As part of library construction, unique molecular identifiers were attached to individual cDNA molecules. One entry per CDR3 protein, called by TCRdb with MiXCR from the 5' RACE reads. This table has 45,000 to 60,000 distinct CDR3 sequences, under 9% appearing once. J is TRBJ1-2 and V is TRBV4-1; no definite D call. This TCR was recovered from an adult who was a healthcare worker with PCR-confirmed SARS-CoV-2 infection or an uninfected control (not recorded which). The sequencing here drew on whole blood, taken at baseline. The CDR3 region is CASSLRQAQAYGYTF. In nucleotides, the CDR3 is TGCGCCAGCAGCCTGCGGCAGGCTCAGGCCTATGGCTACACCTTC.